What follows are 7 T cell receptor beta chains derived from one specimen sequenced in a study of shared clonotypes between healthy human individuals. Profiling relied on immunoSEQ multiplex PCR, and the TCRdb table lists in-frame clones only, not all of them. Among 2 million to 2.5 million clones listed, roughly 90% were seen once. The sequenced material came from naive CD4+ T cells from PBMCs. Stated subset: CD45RA+ positively selected. These receptors were taken from a man aged 18 to 29 in good health. Some clones in this sample may be carry-over from other donors' samples.

The chain is built from TRBV9 and TRBJ2-1; the D gene is possibly TRBD2 (5 bases). CDR3 length: 14 residues. The V end lost 0 bases, the J end lost 7 bases, and 11 bases lay between the germline ends. Per the germline V gene, CDR1 is SGDLS and CDR2 is YYNGEE. CDR3 sequence reads: CASSVGGQQNEQFF. Here the CDR3 DNA reads TGTGCCAGCAGCGTAGGAGGGCAACAAAATGAGCAGTTCTTC.

This chain joins TRBV9 and TRBJ1-2; 7 nucleotides align to TRBD1. With V trimmed by 0 bases and J by 4 bases, 3 bases remained unmatched. The CDR3 consists of 14 residues. Germline V gene sequence: CDR1 SGDLS, CDR2 YYNGEE. The CDR3 DNA reads as TGTGCCAGCAGCGTAGACAGGGGCGTCTATGGCTACACCTTC. Its translation is CASSVDRGVYGYTF.

The chain is built from TRBV6-1 and TRBJ1-2; TRBD1 might be the D (6 bases). Trimming removed 1 base from V and 4 bases from J, with 10 bases in between. In germline, CDR1 is MNHNS, CDR2 SASEGT. The CDR3 extends over 14 amino acids. CDR3 DNA: TGTGCCAGCAGTGAAGGGACAGACCTCTATGGCTACACCTTC. This encodes CASSEGTDLYGYTF.

V is TRBV4-1 and J is TRBJ1-3; the D gene is possibly TRBD1 (5 bases). Trimming removed 1 base from V and 2 bases from J, with 15 bases in between. The CDR3 covers 17 residues. Germline V gives CDR1 MGHRA, CDR2 YSYEKL. The CDR3 DNA reads TGCGCCAGCAGCCAAGGCAGCCGGGGAGGGGCTGGAAACACCATATATTTT. Residues: CASSQGSRGGAGNTIYF.

CDR3 amino acids: CASSDRVRTVNNEQFF. The CDR3 DNA is TGTGCCAGCAGTGACCGGGTACGAACTGTCAACAATGAGCAGTTCTTC. The V call is TRBV6-1, the J call TRBJ2-1; the D is unclear. The CDR3 has 16 residues. From germline, CDR1 is MNHNS and CDR2 SASEGT. Between the trimmed V and J ends, which lost 3 bases and 5 bases, there was a span of 17 bases.

A remark on this clone: This CDR3 is also generated by other DNA sequences in the sample. V is TRBV28 and J is TRBJ1-1; no reliable D call. Per the germline V gene, CDR1 is MDHEN and CDR2 is SYDVKM. The CDR3 has 12 residues. V dropped 4 bases and J dropped 3 bases, with 6 bases sitting between them. As DNA, the CDR3 is TGTGCCAGCAGTTCTTCTTACACTGAAGCTTTCTTT. Translated: CASSSSYTEAFF.

This chain joins TRBV10-1 and TRBJ2-5, with 7 bases aligning to TRBD1. This CDR3 region has 15 residues. CDR1 and CDR2 (germline): WNHNN, SYGVQD (reference sequence). J was trimmed by 2 bases and V by 2 bases; bases with no gene match: 5. CDR3 sequence: CASSEVSGGQETQYF. The CDR3 coding sequence is TGCGCCAGCAGTGAGGTGTCAGGGGGACAAGAGACCCAGTACTTC.